This TCR beta chain was captured in a study of blood T cell repertoires in COVID-19. Background on the study: Sample material is recorded as cDNA or gDNA derived from T cells, B-cell-depleted T cells, or PBMCs.

CDR3 size: 19 residues. CDR1 is SGHKS, CDR2 YYEKEE, per germline (reference sequence). V dropped 3 bases and J dropped 0 bases, with 22 bases sitting between them. TCRdb's copy holds only in-frame clones and misses some; the assay was immunoSEQ multiplex PCR. The sample has some 350,000 clones, over 70% seen once. The source is a man aged 30 to 45 with active or convalescent COVID-19. This chain uses TRBV5-5 with TRBJ1-3, with a possible D match to TRBD1 (5 bases). The sequencing sample was made of peripheral blood. The CDR3 DNA is TGTGCCAGCAGCTCCCCATTACAACGACAGCGCTACTCTGGAAACACCATATATTTT. Translation: CASSSPLQRQRYSGNTIYF. The full variable domain, completed using reference TRBV5-5 and TRBJ1-3, is DAGVTQSPTHLIKTRGQQVTLRCSPISGHKSVSWYQQVLGQGPQFIFQYYEKEERGRGNFPDRFSARQFPNYSSELNVNALLLGDSALYLCASSSPLQRQRYSGNTIYFGEGSWLTVV.